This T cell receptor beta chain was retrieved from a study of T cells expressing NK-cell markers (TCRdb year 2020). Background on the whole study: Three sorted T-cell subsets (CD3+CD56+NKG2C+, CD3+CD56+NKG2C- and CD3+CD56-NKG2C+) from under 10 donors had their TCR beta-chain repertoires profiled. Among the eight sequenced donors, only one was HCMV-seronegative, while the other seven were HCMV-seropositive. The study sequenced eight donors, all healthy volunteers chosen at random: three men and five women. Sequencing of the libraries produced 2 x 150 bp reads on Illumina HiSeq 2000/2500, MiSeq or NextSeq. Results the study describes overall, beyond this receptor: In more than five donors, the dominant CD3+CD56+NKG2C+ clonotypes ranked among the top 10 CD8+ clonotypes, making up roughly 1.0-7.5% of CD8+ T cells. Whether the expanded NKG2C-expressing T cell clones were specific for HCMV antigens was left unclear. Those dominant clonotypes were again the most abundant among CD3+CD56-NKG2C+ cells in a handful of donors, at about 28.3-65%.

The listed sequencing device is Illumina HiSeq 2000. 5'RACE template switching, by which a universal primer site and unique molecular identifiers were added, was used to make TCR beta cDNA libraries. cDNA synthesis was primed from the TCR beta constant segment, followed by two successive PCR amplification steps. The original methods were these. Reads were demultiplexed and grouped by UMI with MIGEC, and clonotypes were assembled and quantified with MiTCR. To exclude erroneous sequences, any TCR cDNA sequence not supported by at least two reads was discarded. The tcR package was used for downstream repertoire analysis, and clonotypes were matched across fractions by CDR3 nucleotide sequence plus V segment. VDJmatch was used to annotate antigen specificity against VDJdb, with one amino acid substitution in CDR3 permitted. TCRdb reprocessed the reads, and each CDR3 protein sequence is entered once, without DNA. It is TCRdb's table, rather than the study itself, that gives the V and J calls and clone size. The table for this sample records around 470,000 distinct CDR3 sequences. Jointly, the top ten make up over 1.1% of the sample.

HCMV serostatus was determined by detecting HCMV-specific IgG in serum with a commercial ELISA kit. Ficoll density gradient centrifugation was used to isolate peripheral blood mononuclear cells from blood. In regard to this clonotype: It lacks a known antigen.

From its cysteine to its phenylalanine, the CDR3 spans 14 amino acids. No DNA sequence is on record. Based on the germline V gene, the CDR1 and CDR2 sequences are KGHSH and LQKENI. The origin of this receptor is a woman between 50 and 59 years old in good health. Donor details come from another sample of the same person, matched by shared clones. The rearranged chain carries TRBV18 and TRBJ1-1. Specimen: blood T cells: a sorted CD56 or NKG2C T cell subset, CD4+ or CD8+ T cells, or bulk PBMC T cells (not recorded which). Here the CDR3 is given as CASSPAELNTEAFF.